This TCR beta chain was identified during a study of control samples from healthy donors and cancer patients. CDR3 length: 18 amino acids. With 0 bases removed from V and 0 bases from J, the gap between germline ends came to 16 bases. Some clones are missing from TCRdb's copy, which holds only in-frame ones; the method was immunoSEQ multiplex PCR. The sample has about 51,000 clones, over 85% seen once. Specimen: PBMCs. J is TRBJ2-4 and V is TRBV5-3; D possibly uses TRBD1 or TRBD2 (7 bases each). TRBV5-3 is recorded as an ORF, its role being uncertain. The source is a man aged 35 to 55 with colorectal cancer. CDR3 DNA sequence: TGTGCCAGAAGCTTGGTTCCCCAGGGGGGGCTAGCCAAAAACATTCAGTACTTC. This translates into CARSLVPQGGLAKNIQYF.